This TCR beta chain was identified during a study of blood T cell repertoires in COVID-19. Overall study context: The samples span acute and convalescent COVID-19 from the United States, Italy and Spain.

Methods used by the authors: Cell counts per sample came from amplifying reference gene primers. The table came from immunoSEQ multiplex PCR; TCRdb's copy has only in-frame clones and leaves some out. V and J calls and clone size are given by that table; D and trimming were obtained from the DNA. Of 60,000 to 90,000 clones detected, about 79% appear once; the ten largest clones hold 20% to 25%. The TCR was taken from a woman in her forties or fifties with acute or convalescent COVID-19. Material for sequencing was peripheral blood.

The CDR3 coding sequence is TGCGCCAGCAGCCGCGACAGGGCCTATAATTCACCCCTCCACTTT. This encodes CASSRDRAYNSPLHF. The rearrangement joins TRBV4-1 to TRBJ1-6, with 7 positions matching TRBD1. CDR1 and CDR2 from the germline V gene are MGHRA and YSYEKL. Germline trimming cut 4 bases from V and 2 bases from J; bases unmatched to any gene: 2. The CDR3 contains 15 residues.